This TCR beta chain was documented in a study of human T cells and chemical hapten exposure. The study used a library that attached unique molecular identifiers to individual cDNA molecules. In the source study's methods: Per sample, the median was around 100,000 TCRs, with values from around 25,000 to 690,000. TCRdb passed the RACE reads through MiXCR, listing each CDR3 protein once. The V and J calls and clone size are TCRdb's, not the authors'. Here the sample spans roughly 200,000 distinct CDR3 sequences, under 25% being singletons. This CDR3 is 14 amino acids long. Germline V gene lookup returns CDR1 SGHRS and CDR2 YFSETQ. J gave up 6 bases and V 4 bases, and 6 bases lay outside the gene matches. The time point denotes: patch test 3, about 24 weeks after DPC sensitization. Treatment reported: therapeutic diphenylcyclopropenone sensitization with weekly scalp DPC.

The source material was whole blood, sampled in connection with sensitization to the hapten diphenylcyclopropenone (DPC). The TCR originated in a woman aged 40 to 50 with alopecia areata. Some clones in this sample may be carry-over from other donors' samples. The chain combines TRBV5-1 with TRBJ2-1; 8 nucleotides match TRBD2. Here the CDR3 reads CASSRTSTGNEQFF. The CDR3 nucleotides are TGCGCCAGCAGCCGGACTAGCACGGGCAATGAGCAGTTCTTC.